This T cell receptor beta chain stems from a study of regulatory T cells in long-lasting Graves disease. Whole-study results and caveats: Relative to newly diagnosed Graves' patients, persistent ones had lower TCR diversity.

Remarks on this clonotype: Its matching antigen is unknown.

V was pared by 6 bases and J by 0 bases, with 9 bases between. Germline CDR1 reads LNHDA; CDR2 reads SQIVND (reference sequence). The CDR3 extends over 14 amino acids. Time point described: newly diagnosed GD, antithyroid drugs for less than 3 months. PBMC-extracted RNA yielded the TCR library. Arm-PCR with iRepertoire HTBI primers amplified the CDR3 regions for these TCR beta libraries. TCRdb reprocessed the multiplex PCR reads with MiXCR, giving one entry per CDR3 protein. The top ten clones hold roughly 8% of a sample with approximately 400,000 distinct CDR3 sequences, over 12% of them seen once. These same records also appear under a second study, on T cells in Graves' hyperthyroidism and ophthalmopathy.

Material: peripheral blood mononuclear cells (PBMCs), obtained at new diagnosis, from a patient treated with antithyroid drugs. The V gene is TRBV19, the J gene TRBJ2-1; D ambiguous. The TCR sequence derives from a woman between 35 and 50 years old with Graves disease. CDR3 amino acids: CASRVADSYNEQFF. The CDR3 nucleotides read TGTGCCAGTAGGGTGGCGGACTCCTACAATGAGCAGTTCTTC.